A single sample gave rise to the 8 T cell receptor beta chains below, sequenced in a study of control samples from healthy donors and cancer patients. The assay was immunoSEQ multiplex PCR, and TCRdb's table has in-frame clones only and misses some. The sample lists approximately 160,000 clones; about 90% were seen once. The sample was blood. All receptors come from a woman aged 30 to 39 in good health.

V gene TRBV18 combines with J gene TRBJ1-6; possibly TRBD1 for D (5 bases). There are 14 residues in the CDR3. Germline CDR1 is KGHSH and CDR2 is LQKENI. V lost 5 bases and J 7 bases, leaving 12 bases between the germline ends. The CDR3: CASSVQGRNSPLHF. The DNA of the CDR3 is TGTGCCAGCTCAGTTCAGGGAAGGAATTCACCCCTCCACTTT.

The count of this clone is one. This chain links TRBV15 with TRBJ1-1; D is unresolved. From germline, CDR1 is LNHNV and CDR2 YYDKDF (reference sequence). V lost 0 bases to trimming and J lost 0 bases, with 11 bases between them. This CDR3 comprises 16 residues. CDR3 DNA: TGTGCCACCAGCAGAGATCTGAGTCTGATGAACACTGAAGCTTTCTTT. This codes for CATSRDLSLMNTEAFF.

This chain joins TRBV2 and TRBJ1-5; a weak D match, TRBD1 (6 bases). The V gene's germline CDR1 is SNHLY and CDR2 FYNNEI. V shed 6 bases and J shed 7 bases, with 13 bases lying between them. The length of the CDR3 is 13 residues. The CDR3 coding sequence is TGTGCCAGCAGCCCACAGGGAGGACAGCCCCAGCATTTT. It is translated as CASSPQGGQPQHF.

This chain joins TRBV3-1 (or the pseudogene TRBV3-2) and TRBJ2-2; unclear D gene. Trimming stripped 3 bases from V and 2 bases from J, with 10 bases between. This CDR3 is built from 15 residues. CDR1 and CDR2 (germline): LGHDT, YNNKEL (reference sequence). The chain's CDR3 is CASSHGRVNTGELFF. The CDR3 region has the DNA TGTGCCAGCAGCCATGGAAGGGTAAACACCGGGGAGCTGTTTTTT.

This sequence joins TRBV9 and TRBJ2-2; D gene ambiguous. In germline, CDR1 is SGDLS, CDR2 YYNGEE. The CDR3 is 12 amino acids. The V end lost 1 base, the J end lost 4 bases, and 2 bases lay between the germline ends. In DNA, the CDR3 is TGTGCCAGCAGCGTAAGCACCGGGGAGCTGTTTTTT. Translation gives CASSVSTGELFF. The full variable domain, in which reference TRBV9 and TRBJ2-2 provide the parts outside the CDR3, is DSGVTQTPKHLITATGQRVTLRCSPRSGDLSVYWYQQSLDQGLQFLIQYYNGEERAKGNILERFSAQQFPDLHSELNLSSLELGDSALYFCASSVSTGELFFGEGSRLTVL.

V and J are TRBV27 and TRBJ1-2; D remains ambiguous. Looked up from germline, CDR1 is MNHEY and CDR2 is SMNVEV (reference sequence). There are 17 residues in the CDR3. The ends were cut back, 2 bases at V and 1 base at J, with 17 bases in the middle. The CDR3 sequence: CASSLRRESVLNYGYTF. The CDR3 region has the DNA TGTGCCAGCAGTTTACGGAGAGAAAGTGTGCTTAACTATGGCTACACCTTC.

The V call is TRBV2, the J call TRBJ2-7; TRBD1 aligns across 9 bases. The V segment lost 7 bases and the J segment 0 bases; nucleotides outside the gene matches: 13. This CDR3 is built from 17 residues. CDR1 SNHLY and CDR2 FYNNEI come from the germline V gene. The CDR3, as DNA: TGTGCCAGCAACCCCGATGGGGGACAGGGAAGCTCCTACGAGCAGTACTTC. Amino acid sequence: CASNPDGGQGSSYEQYF.

The J gene is TRBJ1-5, the V gene TRBV19, with D hard to call. The CDR3 sequence is 16 residues long. Germline CDR1 and CDR2: LNHDA and SQIVND (reference sequence). V dropped 0 bases and J dropped 4 bases, with 13 bases sitting between them. CDR3 sequence (DNA): TGTGCCAGTAGTATAGAACCGGCCAGACTAAATCAGCCCCAGCATTTT. Translation: CASSIEPARLNQPQHF.